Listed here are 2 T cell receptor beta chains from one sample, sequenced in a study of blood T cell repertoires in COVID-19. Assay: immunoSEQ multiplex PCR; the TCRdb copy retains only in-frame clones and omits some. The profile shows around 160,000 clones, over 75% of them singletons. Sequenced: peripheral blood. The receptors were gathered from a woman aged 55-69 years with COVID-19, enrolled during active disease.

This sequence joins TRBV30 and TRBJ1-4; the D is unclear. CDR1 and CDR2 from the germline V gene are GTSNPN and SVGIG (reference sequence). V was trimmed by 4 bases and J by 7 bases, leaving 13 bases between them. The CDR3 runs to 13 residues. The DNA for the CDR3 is TGTGCCTGGACCCGCCCACTCGGTGAAAAACTGTTTTTT. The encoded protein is CAWTRPLGEKLFF.

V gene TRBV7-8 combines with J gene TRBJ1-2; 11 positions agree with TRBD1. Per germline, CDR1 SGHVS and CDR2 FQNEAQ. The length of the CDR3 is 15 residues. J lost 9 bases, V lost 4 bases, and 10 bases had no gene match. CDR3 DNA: TGTGCCAGCAGCTCCCCGACCGGGACAGGGGGTCGCTACACCTTC. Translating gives CASSSPTGTGGRYTF.